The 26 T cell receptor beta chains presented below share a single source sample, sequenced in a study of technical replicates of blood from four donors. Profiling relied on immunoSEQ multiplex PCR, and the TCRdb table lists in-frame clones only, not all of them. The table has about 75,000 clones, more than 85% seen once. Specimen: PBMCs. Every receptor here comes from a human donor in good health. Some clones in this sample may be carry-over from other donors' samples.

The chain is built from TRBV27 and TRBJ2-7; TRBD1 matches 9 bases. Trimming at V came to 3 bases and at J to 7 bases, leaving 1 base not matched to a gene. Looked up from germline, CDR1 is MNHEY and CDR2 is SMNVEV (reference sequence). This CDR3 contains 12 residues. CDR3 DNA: TGTGCCAGCAGTTTCGGGACAGGGGAGCAGTACTTC. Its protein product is CASSFGTGEQYF.

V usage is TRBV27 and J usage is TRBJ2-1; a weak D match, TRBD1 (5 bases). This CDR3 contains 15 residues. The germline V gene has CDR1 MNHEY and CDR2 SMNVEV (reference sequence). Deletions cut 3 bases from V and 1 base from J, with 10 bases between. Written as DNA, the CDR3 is TGTGCCAGCAGTTTTCTAAGGGGATCCTACAATGAGCAGTTCTTC. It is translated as CASSFLRGSYNEQFF.

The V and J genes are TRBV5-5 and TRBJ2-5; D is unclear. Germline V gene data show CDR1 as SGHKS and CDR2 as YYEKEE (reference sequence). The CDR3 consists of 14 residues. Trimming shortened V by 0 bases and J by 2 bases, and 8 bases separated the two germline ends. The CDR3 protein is CASSLGGQQETQYF. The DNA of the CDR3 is TGTGCCAGCAGCTTGGGCGGTCAGCAAGAGACCCAGTACTTC.

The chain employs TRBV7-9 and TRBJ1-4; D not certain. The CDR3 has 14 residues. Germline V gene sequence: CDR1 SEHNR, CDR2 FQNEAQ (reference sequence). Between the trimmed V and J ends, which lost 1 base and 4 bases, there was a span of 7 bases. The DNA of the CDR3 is TGTGCCAGCAGCTTAGTTGCAGTTAATGAAAAACTGTTTTTT. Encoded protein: CASSLVAVNEKLFF.

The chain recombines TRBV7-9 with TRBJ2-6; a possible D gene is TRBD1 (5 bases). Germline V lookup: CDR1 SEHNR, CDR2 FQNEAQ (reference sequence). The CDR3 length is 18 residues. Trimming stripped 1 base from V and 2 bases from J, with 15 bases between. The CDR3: CASSLGFRVVPGANVLTF. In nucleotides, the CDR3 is TGTGCCAGCAGCTTAGGGTTCAGGGTGGTCCCTGGGGCCAACGTCCTGACTTTC.

CDR3 sequence (DNA): TGTGCCAGCAGCCCTCGGGCAGCGGGAGTGGAGACCCAGTACTTC. Its translation is CASSPRAAGVETQYF. The chain recombines TRBV7-6 with TRBJ2-5; TRBD2 agrees at 8 bases. The V gene's germline CDR1 is SGHVS and CDR2 FNYEAQ. The length of the CDR3 is 15 residues. The junction had 10 bases not matched to a gene; V was cut back by 5 bases and J by 5 bases.

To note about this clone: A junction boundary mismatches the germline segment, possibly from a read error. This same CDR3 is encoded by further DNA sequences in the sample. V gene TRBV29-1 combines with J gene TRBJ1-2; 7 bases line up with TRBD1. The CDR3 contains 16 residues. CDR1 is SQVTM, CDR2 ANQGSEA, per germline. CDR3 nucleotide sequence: TGCAGTGTTGAAGCCGGTCCACAGGGGCTTGCAAGTGGCTACACCTTC. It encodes CSVEAGPQGLASGYTF.

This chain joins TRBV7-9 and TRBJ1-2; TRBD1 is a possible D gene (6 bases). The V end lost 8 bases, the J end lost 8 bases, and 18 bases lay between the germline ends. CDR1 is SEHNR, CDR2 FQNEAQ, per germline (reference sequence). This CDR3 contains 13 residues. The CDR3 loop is CASSQPNRDGYTF. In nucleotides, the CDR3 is TGTGCCAGCTCCCAACCCAACAGGGACGGCTACACCTTC.

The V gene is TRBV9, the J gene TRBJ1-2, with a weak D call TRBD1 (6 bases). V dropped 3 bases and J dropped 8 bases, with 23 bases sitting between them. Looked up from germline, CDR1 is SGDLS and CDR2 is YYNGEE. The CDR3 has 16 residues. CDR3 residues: CASSARSGTTGGGYTF. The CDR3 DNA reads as TGTGCCAGCAGCGCCCGCTCCGGGACAACGGGTGGGGGCTACACCTTC.

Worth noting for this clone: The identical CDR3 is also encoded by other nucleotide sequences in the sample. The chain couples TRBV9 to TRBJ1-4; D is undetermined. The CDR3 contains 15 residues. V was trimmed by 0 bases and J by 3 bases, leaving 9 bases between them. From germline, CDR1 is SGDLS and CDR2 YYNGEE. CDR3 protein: CASSVAGTPNEKLFF. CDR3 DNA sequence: TGTGCCAGCAGCGTAGCGGGTACCCCTAATGAAAAACTGTTTTTT.

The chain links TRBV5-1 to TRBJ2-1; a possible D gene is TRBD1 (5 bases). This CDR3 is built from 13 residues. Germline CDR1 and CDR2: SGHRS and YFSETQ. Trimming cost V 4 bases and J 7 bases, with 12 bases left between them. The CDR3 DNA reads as TGCGCCAGCAGCCCCAGGGTGGGTAATGAGCAGTTCTTC. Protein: CASSPRVGNEQFF.

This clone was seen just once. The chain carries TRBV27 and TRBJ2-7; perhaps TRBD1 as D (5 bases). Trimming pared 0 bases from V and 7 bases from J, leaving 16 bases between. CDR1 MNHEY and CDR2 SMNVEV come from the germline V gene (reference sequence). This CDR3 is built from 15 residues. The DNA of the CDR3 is TGTGCCAGCAGTTTATCAGCCCAGGGAAGAGTGGAGCAGTACTTC. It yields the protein CASSLSAQGRVEQYF.

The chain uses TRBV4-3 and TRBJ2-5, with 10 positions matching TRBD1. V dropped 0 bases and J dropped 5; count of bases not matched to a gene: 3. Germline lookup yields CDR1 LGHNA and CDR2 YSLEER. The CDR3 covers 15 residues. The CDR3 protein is CASSQDRDRGETQYF. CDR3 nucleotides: TGCGCCAGCAGCCAAGACCGGGACAGGGGCGAGACCCAGTACTTC.

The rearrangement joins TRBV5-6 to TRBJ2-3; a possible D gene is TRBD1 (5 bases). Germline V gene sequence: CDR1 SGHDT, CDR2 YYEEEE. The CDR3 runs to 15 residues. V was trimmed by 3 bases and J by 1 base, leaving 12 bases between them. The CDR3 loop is CASSSFRVRTDTQYF. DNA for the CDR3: TGTGCCAGCAGCTCATTCAGGGTTCGCACAGATACGCAGTATTTT.

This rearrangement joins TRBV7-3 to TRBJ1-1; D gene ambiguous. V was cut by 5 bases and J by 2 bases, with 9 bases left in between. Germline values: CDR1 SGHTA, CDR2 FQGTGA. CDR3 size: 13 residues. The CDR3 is CASSTSSNTEAFF. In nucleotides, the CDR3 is TGTGCCAGCAGCACTTCGTCCAACACTGAAGCTTTCTTT. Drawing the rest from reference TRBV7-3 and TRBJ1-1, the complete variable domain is GAGVSQTPSNKVTEKGKYVELRCDPISGHTALYWYRQSLGQGPEFLIYFQGTGAADDSGLPNDRFFAVRPEGSVSTLKIQRTERGDSAVYLCASSTSSNTEAFFGQGTRLTVV.

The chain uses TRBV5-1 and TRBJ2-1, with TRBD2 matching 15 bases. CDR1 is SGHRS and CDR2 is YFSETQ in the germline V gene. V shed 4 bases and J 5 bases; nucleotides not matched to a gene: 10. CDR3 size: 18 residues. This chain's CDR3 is CASSVGLAGGVLDNEQFF. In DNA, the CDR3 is TGCGCCAGCAGCGTGGGACTAGCGGGAGGAGTGTTGGACAATGAGCAGTTCTTC.

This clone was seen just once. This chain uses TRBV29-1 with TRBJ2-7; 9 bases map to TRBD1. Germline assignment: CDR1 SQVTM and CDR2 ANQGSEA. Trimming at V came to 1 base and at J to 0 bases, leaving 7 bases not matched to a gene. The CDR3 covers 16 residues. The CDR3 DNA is TGCAGCGTTGAAGGGACGACAGGGGGGAGCTCCTACGAGCAGTACTTC. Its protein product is CSVEGTTGGSSYEQYF.

CDR3 sequence: CASSQDRSNSGGYTF. The CDR3 DNA sequence: TGCGCCAGCAGCCAAGATCGAAGCAACTCGGGTGGCTACACCTTC. This rearrangement joins TRBV4-3 to TRBJ1-2; D is unresolved. The CDR3 covers 15 residues. From germline, CDR1 is LGHNA and CDR2 YSLEER. V dropped 0 bases and J dropped 7 bases, with 15 bases sitting between them.

The CDR3 loop reads CASSILGQGGNQPQHF. The CDR3 DNA reads as TGTGCCAGTAGTATCCTCGGACAGGGGGGCAATCAGCCCCAGCATTTT. This chain links TRBV19 with TRBJ1-5, with 10 bases fitting TRBD1. The CDR3 sequence is 16 residues long. CDR1 is LNHDA, CDR2 SQIVND, per germline (reference sequence). V was pared by 3 bases and J by 2 bases, with 4 bases of the junction left unmatched.

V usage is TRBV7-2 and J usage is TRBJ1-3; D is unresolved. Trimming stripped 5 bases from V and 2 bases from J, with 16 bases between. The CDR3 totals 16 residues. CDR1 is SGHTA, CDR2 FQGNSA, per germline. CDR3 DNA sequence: TGTGCCAGCAGCCAACACGTTCCCCGGGCTGGAAACACCATATATTTT. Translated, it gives CASSQHVPRAGNTIYF.

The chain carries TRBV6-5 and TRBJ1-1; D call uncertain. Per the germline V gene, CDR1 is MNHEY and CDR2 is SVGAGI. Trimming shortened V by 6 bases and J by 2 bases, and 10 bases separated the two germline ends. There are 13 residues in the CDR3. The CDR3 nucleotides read TGTGCCAGCAGGATCGAGCTTAACACTGAAGCTTTCTTT. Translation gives CASRIELNTEAFF.

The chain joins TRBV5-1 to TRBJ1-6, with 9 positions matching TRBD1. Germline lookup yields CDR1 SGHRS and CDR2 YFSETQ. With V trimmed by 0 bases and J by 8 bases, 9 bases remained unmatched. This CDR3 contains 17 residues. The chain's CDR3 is CASSLAGGDRADSPLHF. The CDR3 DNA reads TGCGCCAGCAGCTTGGCCGGTGGGGACAGGGCAGATTCACCCCTCCACTTT.

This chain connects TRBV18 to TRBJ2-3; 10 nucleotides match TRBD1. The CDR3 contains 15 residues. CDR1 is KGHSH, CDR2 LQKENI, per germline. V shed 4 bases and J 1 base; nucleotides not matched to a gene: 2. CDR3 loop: CASSRGTGGTDTQYF. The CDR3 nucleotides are TGTGCCAGCTCACGGGGGACAGGGGGCACAGATACGCAGTATTTT. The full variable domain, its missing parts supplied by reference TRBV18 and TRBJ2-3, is NAGVMQNPRHLVRRRGQEARLRCSPMKGHSHVYWYRQLPEEGLKFMVYLQKENIIDESGMPKERFSAEFPKEGPSILRIQQVVRGDSAAYFCASSRGTGGTDTQYFGPGTRLTVL.

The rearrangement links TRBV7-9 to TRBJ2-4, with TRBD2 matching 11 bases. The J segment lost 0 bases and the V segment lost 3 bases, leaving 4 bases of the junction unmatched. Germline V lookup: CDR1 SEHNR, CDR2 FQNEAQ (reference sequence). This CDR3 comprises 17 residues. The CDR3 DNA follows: TGTGCCAGCAGCTTGTCCGGACTAGCGGGAGCCAAAAACATTCAGTACTTC. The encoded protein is CASSLSGLAGAKNIQYF.

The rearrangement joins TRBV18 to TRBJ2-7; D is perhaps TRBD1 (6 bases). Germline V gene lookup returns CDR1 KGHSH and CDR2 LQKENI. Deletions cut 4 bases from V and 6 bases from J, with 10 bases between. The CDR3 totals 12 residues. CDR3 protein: CASSQQGTEQYF. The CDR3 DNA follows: TGTGCCAGCTCACAACAGGGTACCGAGCAGTACTTC. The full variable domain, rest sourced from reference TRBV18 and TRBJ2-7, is NAGVMQNPRHLVRRRGQEARLRCSPMKGHSHVYWYRQLPEEGLKFMVYLQKENIIDESGMPKERFSAEFPKEGPSILRIQQVVRGDSAAYFCASSQQGTEQYFGPGTRLTVT.

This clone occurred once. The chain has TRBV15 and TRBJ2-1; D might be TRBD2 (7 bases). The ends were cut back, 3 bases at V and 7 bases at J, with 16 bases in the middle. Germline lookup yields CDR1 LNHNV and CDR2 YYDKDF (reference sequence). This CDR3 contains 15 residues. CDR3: CATSRQSRGGNEQFF. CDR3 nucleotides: TGTGCCACCAGCAGGCAGAGCAGGGGAGGGAATGAGCAGTTCTTC.